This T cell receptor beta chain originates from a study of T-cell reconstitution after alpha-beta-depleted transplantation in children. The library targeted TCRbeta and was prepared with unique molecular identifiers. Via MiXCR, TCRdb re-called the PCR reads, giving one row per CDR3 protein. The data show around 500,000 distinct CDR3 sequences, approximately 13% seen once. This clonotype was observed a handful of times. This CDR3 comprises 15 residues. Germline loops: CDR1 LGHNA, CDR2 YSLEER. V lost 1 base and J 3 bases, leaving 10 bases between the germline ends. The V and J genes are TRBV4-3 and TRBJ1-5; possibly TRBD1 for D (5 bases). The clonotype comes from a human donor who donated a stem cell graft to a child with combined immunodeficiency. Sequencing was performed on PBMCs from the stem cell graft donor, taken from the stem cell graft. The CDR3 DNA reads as TGCGCCAGCAGCCAAGTCGGGGGTCCCAATCAGCCCCAGCATTTT. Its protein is CASSQVGGPNQPQHF.